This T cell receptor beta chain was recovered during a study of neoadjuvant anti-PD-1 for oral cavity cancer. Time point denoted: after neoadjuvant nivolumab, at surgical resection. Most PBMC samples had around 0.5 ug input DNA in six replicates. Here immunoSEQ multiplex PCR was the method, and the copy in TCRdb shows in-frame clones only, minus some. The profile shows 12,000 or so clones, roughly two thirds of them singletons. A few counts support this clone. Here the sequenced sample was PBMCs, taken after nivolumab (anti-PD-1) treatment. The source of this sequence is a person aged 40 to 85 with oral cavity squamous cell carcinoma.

The CDR3 protein is CASSLLAATYEQYF. The CDR3 DNA follows: TGTGCCAGCAGCTTACTAGCGGCTACCTACGAGCAGTACTTC. This rearrangement joins TRBV7-2 to TRBJ2-7, with 7 bases fitting TRBD2. CDR3 length: 14 amino acids. Germline values: CDR1 SGHTA, CDR2 FQGNSA. V was pared by 2 bases and J by 2 bases, with 3 bases of the junction left unmatched.